What follows describes a single T cell receptor (beta chain). Unique molecular identifiers were built into the TCR beta cDNA libraries. T cells numbering about 0.85 to 11 million yielded around 500,000 cDNA molecules. Each CDR3 protein gets one entry after TCRdb re-called the PCR reads with MiXCR. The sample lists about 620,000 distinct CDR3 sequences; 44% were seen once. This sample is part of a study of post-analysis software for immune sequencing data. The specimen sequenced was blood. The TCR sequence derives from a girl aged 5 to 17 with multiple sclerosis.

The CDR3 DNA follows: TGCAGCGTTGGGACAGACTACGAGCAGTACTTC. Its translation: CSVGTDYEQYF. V and J are TRBV29-1 and TRBJ2-7, with a possible D match to TRBD1 (6 bases). Germline V gene sequence: CDR1 SQVTM, CDR2 ANQGSEA. With 4 bases removed from V and 3 bases from J, the gap between germline ends came to 7 bases. This CDR3 is 11 amino acids long.